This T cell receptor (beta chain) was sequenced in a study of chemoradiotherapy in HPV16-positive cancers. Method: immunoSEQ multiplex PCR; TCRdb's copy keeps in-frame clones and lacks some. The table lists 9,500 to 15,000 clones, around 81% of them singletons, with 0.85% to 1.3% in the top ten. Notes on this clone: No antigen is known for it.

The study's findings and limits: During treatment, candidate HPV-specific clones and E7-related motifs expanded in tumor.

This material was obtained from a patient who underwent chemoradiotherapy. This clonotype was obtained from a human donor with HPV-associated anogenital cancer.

The CDR3 loop is CASTHLAGSYEQYF. CDR3 nucleotides: TGTGCCAGCACCCATCTGGCAGGCTCCTACGAGCAGTACTTC. The rearrangement links TRBV28 to TRBJ2-7; D gene ambiguous. Between the trimmed V and J ends, which lost 7 bases and 0 bases, there was a span of 13 bases. In germline, CDR1 is MDHEN, CDR2 SYDVKM. The CDR3 runs to 14 residues.